The TCR beta chain described here comes from a study of immune evolution from preneoplasia to lung adenocarcinoma. Findings and limits, study-wide: From normal lung to invasive adenocarcinoma, top clone frequencies appeared to decrease.

Produced via immunoSEQ multiplex PCR; TCRdb's table is partial and in-frame only. The data hold under 5,000 clones, with 70% to 85% observed a single time. The table lists this clone with a few counts. Its matching antigen is unknown. Between 2014 and 2017, patients underwent resection in Japan or China. Two lung cancer pathologists independently confirmed each histologic diagnosis. Trimming removed 3 bases from V and 3 bases from J; junction bases left unmatched: 3. Germline CDR1 SGHDT, CDR2 YYEEEE. The CDR3 has 14 amino acids. The chain combines TRBV5-6 with TRBJ2-7, with 10 nucleotides matching TRBD2. Sequenced sample: FFPE adjacent normal lung tissue. This sequence originates from a person aged 60-79 years with lung adenocarcinoma. The DNA of the CDR3 is TGTGCCAGCAGCTCAGCGGGGGGGGTCTACGAGCAGTACTTC. This sequence encodes CASSSAGGVYEQYF.